A selection of T cell receptor beta chains follows, all from one sample in a study of cytomegalovirus exposure and HLA in healthy donors. Method: immunoSEQ multiplex PCR; TCRdb's copy keeps in-frame clones and lacks some. Among approximately 83,000 clones listed, 75% to 85% were seen once. Sequencing used PBMCs. Source of these receptors: a man between 18 and 35 years old in good health and CMV-seronegative. Each CDR3 is given without its conserved first and last residue.

v_gene	j_gene	len	CDR3aa
TRBV27	TRBJ2-7	13	ASSLSGGFSYEQY
TRBV25-1	TRBJ1-1	12	ASSATGGYTEAF
TRBV6-5	TRBJ1-2	9	ASSYGGGST
TRBV5-6	TRBJ2-7	13	ASSLEADRTYEQY
TRBV6-1	TRBJ2-7	11	ATTGASSYEQY
TRBV29-1	TRBJ1-1	13	SVVFRETMNTEAF
TRBV30	TRBJ1-2	11	AWSPGWNYGYT
TRBV9	TRBJ1-6	10	ASSSDNSPLH
TRBV5-1	TRBJ2-1	13	ASTLLLAGGDEQF
TRBV5-4	TRBJ1-6	15	ASSLGAVSGHNSPLH
TRBV7-3	TRBJ2-3	13	ASSLIAGDTDTQY
TRBV7-9	TRBJ1-5	15	ASSNNWGSKGDQPQH
TRBV11-2	TRBJ2-7	11	ASSLAPLGGAH
TRBV10-2	TRBJ1-1	12	ASIFGNMNTEAF
TRBV2	TRBJ2-3	13	ASSGLAGTPDTQY
TRBV19	TRBJ1-1	12	ASRPRQVSTEAF
TRBV7-6	TRBJ1-6	11	ASSPRGGSPLH
TRBV6-1	TRBJ1-4	12	ASTLWTTGEKLF
TRBV9	TRBJ2-7	12	ASSAGTGINEQY
TRBV6-5	TRBJ1-2	12	ASSSDSGLRGYT
TRBV5-1	TRBJ2-1	15	ASSGGLAGGSYNEQF
TRBV19	TRBJ2-3	12	ASSTRGITDTQY
TRBV6-5	TRBJ1-6	12	ASSDRQAGSPLH
TRBV11-3	TRBJ2-5	13	ASSFAGGPQETQY
TRBV5-4	TRBJ2-1	14	ASSLVWGGWVNEQF
TRBV6-5	TRBJ2-7	10	ASSPGEYEQY
TRBV7-9	TRBJ1-2	12	ASSSGVGVYGYT
TRBV18	TRBJ1-3	12	ASSPPLRGNTIY
TRBV5-1	TRBJ2-7	13	ASSSGQGKSYEQY
TRBV7-8	TRBJ2-7	13	ASSSQTLNHHEQY
TRBV6-5	TRBJ2-3	13	ASSYERGVTDTQY
TRBV5-1	TRBJ1-4	9	ASFSGEKLF
TRBV10-3	TRBJ2-3	14	AIRDREAWGTDTQY
TRBV9	TRBJ2-5	12	ASSVGQGPETQY
TRBV7-9	TRBJ1-2	12	ASSWSSQGSGYT
TRBV5-8	TRBJ2-7	14	ASSSGQSVRSYEQY
TRBV5-1	TRBJ2-5	13	ASSFLGGDQETQY
TRBV10-2	TRBJ1-5	13	ASSESTGGAQPQH
TRBV6-6	TRBJ1-5	14	ASSSPGQGSSQPQH
TRBV7-6	TRBJ2-5	11	ASSSGLQETQY
TRBV6-5	TRBJ2-1	10	ASSSGRGEQF
TRBV7-9	TRBJ1-1	12	ASSSRALNTEAF